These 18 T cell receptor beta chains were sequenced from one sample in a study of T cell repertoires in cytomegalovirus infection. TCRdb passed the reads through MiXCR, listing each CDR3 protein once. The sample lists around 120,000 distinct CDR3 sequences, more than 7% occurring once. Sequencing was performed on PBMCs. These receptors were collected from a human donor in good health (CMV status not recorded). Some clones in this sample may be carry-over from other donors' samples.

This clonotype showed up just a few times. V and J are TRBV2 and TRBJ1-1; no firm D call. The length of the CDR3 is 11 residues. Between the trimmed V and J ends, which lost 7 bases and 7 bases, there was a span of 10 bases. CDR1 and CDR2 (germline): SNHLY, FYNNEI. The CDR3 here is CASTKAIEAFF. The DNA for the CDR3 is TGTGCCAGCACCAAGGCTATTGAAGCTTTCTTT.

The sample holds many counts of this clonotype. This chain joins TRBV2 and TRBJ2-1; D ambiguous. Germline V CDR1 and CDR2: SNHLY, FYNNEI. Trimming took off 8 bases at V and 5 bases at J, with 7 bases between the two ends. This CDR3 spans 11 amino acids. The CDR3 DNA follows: TGTGCCAGCGGATGGAACAATGAGCAGTTCTTC. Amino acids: CASGWNNEQFF.

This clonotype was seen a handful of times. This chain's CDR3 is CATSDRYRVRGGYTF. DNA of the CDR3: TGTGCCACCAGTGACCGTTACAGGGTTCGTGGTGGCTACACCTTC. The chain uses TRBV24-1 and TRBJ1-2; maybe TRBD1 (6 bases). Germline loops: CDR1 KGHDR, CDR2 SFDVKD. The CDR3 loop spans 15 amino acids. Between the trimmed V and J ends, which lost 4 bases and 7 bases, there was a span of 18 bases.

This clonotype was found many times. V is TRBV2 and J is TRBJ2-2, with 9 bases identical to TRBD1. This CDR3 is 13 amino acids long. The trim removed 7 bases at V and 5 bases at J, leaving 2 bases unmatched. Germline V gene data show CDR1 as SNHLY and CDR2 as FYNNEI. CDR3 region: CASNGQGTGELFF. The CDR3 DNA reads TGTGCCAGCAACGGACAGGGGACCGGGGAGCTGTTTTTT.

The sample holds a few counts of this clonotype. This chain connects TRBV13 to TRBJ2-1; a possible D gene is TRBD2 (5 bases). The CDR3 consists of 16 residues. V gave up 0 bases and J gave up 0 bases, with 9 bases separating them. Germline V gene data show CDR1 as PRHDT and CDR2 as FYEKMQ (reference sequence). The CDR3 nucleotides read TGTGCCAGCAGCTTAGGGAAGAGGGTCTCCTACAATGAGCAGTTCTTC. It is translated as CASSLGKRVSYNEQFF.

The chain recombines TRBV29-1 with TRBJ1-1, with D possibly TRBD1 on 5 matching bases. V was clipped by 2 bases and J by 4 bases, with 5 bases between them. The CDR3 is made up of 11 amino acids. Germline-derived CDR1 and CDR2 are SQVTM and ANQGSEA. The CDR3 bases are TGCAGCGTTGAACAGGGCACTGAAGCTTTCTTT. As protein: CSVEQGTEAFF.

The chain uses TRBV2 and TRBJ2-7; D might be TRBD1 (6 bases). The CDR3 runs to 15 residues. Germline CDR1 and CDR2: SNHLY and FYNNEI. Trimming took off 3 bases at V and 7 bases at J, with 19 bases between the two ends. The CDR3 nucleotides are TGTGCCAGCAGTGAGGACATTACAGGGTCGACAGAGCAGTACTTC. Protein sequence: CASSEDITGSTEQYF.

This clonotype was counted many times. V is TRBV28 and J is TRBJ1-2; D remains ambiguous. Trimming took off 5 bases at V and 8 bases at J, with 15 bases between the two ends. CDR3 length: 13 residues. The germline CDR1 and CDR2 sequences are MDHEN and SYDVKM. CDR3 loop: CASSPLGLEGYTF. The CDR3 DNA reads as TGTGCCAGCAGTCCTCTGGGCCTCGAAGGCTACACCTTC.

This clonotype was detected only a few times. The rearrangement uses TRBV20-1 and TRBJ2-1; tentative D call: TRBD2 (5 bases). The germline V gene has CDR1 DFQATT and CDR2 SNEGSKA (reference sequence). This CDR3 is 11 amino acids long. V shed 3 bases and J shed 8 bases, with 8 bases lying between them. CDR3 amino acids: CSASSRDEQFF. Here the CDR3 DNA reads TGCAGTGCTAGTTCGCGGGATGAGCAGTTCTTC.

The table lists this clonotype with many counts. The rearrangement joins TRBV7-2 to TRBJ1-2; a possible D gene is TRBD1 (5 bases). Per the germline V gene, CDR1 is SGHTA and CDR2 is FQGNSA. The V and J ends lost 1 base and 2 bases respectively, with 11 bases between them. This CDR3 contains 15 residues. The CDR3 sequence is CASSLVTETNYGYTF. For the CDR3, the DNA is TGTGCCAGCAGCTTAGTGACAGAAACAAACTATGGCTACACCTTC.

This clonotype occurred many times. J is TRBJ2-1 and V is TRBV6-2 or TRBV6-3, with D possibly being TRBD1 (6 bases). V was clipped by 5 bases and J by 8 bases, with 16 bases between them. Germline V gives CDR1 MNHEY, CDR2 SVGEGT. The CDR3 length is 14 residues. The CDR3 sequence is CASSTPTGSHEQFF. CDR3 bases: TGTGCCAGCAGTACACCCACAGGGTCTCATGAGCAGTTCTTC.

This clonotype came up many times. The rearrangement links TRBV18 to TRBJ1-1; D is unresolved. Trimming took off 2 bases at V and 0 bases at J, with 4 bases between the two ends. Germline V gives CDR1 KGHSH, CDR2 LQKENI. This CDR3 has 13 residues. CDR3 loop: CASSPNLNTEAFF. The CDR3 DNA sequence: TGTGCCAGCTCACCAAATTTGAACACTGAAGCTTTCTTT.

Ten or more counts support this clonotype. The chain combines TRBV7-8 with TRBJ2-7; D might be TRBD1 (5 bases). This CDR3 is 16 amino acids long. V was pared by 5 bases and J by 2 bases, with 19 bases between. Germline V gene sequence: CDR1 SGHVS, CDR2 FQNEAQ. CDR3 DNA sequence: TGTGCCAGCAGCAGCGAGTCCAGGGTTCGGGCCTACGAGCAGTACTTC. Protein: CASSSESRVRAYEQYF.

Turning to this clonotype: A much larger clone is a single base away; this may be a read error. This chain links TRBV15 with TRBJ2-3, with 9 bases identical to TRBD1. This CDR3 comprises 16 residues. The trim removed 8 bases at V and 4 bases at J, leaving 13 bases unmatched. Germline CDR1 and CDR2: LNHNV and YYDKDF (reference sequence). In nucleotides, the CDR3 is TGTGCCACCTCTCCGGGAAGGAACAGGGGGCCAGATACGCAGTATTTT. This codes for CATSPGRNRGPDTQYF.

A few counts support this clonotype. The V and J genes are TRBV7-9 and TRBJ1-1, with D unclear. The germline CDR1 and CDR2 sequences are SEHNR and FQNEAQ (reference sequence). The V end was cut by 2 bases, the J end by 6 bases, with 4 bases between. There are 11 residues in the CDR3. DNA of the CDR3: TGTGCCAGCAGCTTAATCGCTGAAGCTTTCTTT. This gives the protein CASSLIAEAFF.

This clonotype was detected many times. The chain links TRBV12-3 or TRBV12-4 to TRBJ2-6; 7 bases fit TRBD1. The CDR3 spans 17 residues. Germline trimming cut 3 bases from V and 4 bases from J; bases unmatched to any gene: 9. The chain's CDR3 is CASSFDPGGPGANVLTF. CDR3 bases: TGTGCCAGCAGTTTCGATCCAGGGGGTCCAGGGGCCAACGTCCTGACTTTC.

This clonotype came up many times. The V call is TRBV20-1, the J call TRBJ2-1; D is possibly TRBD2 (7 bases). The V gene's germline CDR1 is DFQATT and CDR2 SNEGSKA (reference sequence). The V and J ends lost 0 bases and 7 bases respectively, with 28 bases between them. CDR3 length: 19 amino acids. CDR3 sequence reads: CSARDPNTPGWGGPNEQFF. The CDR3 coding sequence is TGCAGTGCTAGAGATCCGAACACCCCCGGGTGGGGGGGCCCGAATGAGCAGTTCTTC.

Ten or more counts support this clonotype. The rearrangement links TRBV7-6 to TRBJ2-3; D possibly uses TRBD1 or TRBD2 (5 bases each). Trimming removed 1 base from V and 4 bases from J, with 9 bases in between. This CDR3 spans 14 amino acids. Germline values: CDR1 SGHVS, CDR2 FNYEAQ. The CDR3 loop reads CASSLGVGADTQYF. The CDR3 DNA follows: TGTGCCAGCAGCTTAGGAGTGGGGGCAGATACGCAGTATTTT.